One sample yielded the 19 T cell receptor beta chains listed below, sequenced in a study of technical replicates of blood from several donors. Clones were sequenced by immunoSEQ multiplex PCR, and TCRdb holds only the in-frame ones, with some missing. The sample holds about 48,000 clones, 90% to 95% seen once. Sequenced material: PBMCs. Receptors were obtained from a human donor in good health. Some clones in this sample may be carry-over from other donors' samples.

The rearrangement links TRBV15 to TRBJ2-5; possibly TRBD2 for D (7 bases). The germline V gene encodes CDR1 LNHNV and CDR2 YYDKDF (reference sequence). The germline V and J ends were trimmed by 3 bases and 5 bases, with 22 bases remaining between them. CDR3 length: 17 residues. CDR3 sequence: CATSSPGGREMRETQYF. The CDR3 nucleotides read TGTGCCACCAGCAGCCCCGGGGGGCGGGAGATGCGTGAGACCCAGTACTTC.

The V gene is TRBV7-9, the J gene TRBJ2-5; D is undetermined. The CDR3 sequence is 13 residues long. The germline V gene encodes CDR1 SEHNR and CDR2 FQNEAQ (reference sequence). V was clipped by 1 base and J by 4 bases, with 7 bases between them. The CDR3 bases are TGTGCCAGCAGCTTAGTCAGTACAGAGACCCAGTACTTC. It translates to CASSLVSTETQYF.

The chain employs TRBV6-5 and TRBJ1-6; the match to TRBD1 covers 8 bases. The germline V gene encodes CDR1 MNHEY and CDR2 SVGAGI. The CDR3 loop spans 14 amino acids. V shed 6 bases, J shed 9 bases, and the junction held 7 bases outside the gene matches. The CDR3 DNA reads TGTGCCAGCAGCCCCGACAGGGGAGCTTCACCCCTCCACTTT. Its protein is CASSPDRGASPLHF.

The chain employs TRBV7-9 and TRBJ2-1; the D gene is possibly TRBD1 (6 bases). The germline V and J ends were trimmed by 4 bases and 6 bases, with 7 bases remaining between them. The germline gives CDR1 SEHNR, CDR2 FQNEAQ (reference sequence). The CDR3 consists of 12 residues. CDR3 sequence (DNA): TGTGCCAGCAGCTCACAGGGCAATGAGCAGTTCTTC. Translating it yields CASSSQGNEQFF.

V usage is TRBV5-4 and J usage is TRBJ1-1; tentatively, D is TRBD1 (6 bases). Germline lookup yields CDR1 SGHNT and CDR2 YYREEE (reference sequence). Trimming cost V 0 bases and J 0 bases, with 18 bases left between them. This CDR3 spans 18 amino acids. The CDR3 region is CASSLGGGSLGLNTEAFF. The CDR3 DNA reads TGTGCCAGCAGCTTGGGGGGGGGCAGCCTGGGATTGAACACTGAAGCTTTCTTT.

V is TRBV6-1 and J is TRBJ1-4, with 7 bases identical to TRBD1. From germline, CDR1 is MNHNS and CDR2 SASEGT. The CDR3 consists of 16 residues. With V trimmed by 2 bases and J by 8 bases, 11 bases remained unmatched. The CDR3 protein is CASSETVGRGAEKLFF. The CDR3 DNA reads TGTGCCAGCAGTGAAACTGTTGGCAGGGGGGCCGAAAAACTGTTTTTT.

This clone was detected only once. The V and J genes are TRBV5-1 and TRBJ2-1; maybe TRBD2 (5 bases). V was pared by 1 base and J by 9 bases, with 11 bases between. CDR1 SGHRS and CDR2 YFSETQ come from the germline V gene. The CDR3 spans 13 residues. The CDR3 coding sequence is TGCGCCAGCAGCTTGAACCTGGGAGTTGAGCAGTTCTTC. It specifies CASSLNLGVEQFF.

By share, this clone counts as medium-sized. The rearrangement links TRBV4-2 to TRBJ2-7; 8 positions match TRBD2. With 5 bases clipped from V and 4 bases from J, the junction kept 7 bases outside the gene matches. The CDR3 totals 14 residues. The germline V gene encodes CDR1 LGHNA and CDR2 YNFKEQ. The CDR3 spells CASSVLAGIYEQYF. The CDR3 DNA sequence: TGTGCCAGCAGCGTCCTAGCGGGTATTTACGAGCAGTACTTC.

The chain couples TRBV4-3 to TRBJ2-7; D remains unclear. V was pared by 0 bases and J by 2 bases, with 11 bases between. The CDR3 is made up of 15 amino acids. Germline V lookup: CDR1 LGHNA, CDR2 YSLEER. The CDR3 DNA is TGCGCCAGCAGCCAAGATTTTGAGGAGCCCTACGAGCAGTACTTC. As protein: CASSQDFEEPYEQYF.

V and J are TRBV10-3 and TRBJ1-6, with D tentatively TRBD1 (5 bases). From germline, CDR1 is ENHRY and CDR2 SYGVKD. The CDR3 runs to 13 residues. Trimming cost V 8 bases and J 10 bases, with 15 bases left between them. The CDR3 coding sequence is TGTGCCATCGGGGGAGGAGAAACCTCACCCCTCCACTTT. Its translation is CAIGGGETSPLHF.

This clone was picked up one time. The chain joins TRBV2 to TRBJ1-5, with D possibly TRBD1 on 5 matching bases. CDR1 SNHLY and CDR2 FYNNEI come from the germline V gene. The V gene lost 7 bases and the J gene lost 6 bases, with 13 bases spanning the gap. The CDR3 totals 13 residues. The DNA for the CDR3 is TGTGCCAGCACCCTACGGGGGGGTCAGCCCCAGCATTTT. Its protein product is CASTLRGGQPQHF.

This CDR3 reads CAKAGGLAGTDGWGTGELFF. The CDR3 coding sequence is TGCGCCAAGGCGGGGGGACTAGCGGGAACCGACGGTTGGGGCACCGGGGAGCTGTTTTTT. The chain employs TRBV10-1 and TRBJ2-2; 13 bases align to TRBD2. V dropped 10 bases and J dropped 4; count of bases not matched to a gene: 21. Germline V gene sequence: CDR1 WNHNN, CDR2 SYGVQD (reference sequence). The CDR3 length is 20 residues.

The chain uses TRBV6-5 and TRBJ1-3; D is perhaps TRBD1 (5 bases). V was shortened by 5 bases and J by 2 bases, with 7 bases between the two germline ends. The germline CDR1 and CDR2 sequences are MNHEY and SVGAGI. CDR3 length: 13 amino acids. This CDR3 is CASSRQPGNTIYF. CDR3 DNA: TGTGCCAGCAGTCGACAGCCTGGAAACACCATATATTTT.

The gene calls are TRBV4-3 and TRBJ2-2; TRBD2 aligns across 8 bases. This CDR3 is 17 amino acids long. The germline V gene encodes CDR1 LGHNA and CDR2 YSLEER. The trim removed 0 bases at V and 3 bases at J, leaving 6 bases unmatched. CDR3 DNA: TGCGCCAGCAGCCAAGAACCCCCGGGAGGGGACACCGGGGAGCTGTTTTTT. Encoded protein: CASSQEPPGGDTGELFF.

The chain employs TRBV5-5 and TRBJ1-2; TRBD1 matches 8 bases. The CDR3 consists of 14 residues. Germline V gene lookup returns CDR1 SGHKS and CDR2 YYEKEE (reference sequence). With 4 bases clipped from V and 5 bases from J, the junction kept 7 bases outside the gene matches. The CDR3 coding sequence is TGTGCCAGCAGCGTACCTCAGGGGGCTTATGGCTACACCTTC. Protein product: CASSVPQGAYGYTF.

The CDR3 DNA follows: TGCAGCGTTGAATTGGAGAATGGCTACACCTTC. Its protein product is CSVELENGYTF. The genes are TRBV29-1 and TRBJ1-2; no clear D gene. The CDR3 covers 11 residues. The V gene's germline CDR1 is SQVTM and CDR2 ANQGSEA. The V and J ends lost 2 bases and 6 bases respectively, with 7 bases between them.

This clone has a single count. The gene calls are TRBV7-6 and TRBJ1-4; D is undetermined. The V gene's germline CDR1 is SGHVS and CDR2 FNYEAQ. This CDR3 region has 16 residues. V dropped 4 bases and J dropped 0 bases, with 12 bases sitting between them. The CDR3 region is CASSWGGSATNEKLFF. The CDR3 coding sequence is TGTGCCAGCAGCTGGGGTGGGAGTGCAACTAATGAAAAACTGTTTTTT.

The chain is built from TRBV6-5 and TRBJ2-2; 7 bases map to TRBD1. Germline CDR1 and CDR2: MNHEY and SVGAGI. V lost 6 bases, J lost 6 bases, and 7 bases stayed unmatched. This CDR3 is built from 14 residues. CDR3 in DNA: TGTGCCAGCAGGGGGACAGCCTCTGCCGGGGAGCTGTTTTTT. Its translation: CASRGTASAGELFF.

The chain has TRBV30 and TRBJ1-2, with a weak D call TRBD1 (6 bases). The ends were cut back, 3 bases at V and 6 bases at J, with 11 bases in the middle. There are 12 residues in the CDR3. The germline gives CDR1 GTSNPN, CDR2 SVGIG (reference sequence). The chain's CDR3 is CAWSRGLNGYTF. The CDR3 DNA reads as TGTGCCTGGAGCAGGGGCTTGAATGGCTACACCTTC.